Below, 26 T cell receptor beta chains from the same sample are listed, as sequenced in a study of T cell responses to AZD1222 COVID-19 vaccine. The assay was immunoSEQ multiplex PCR, and TCRdb's table has in-frame clones only and misses some. The table shows roughly 110,000 clones, with roughly 87% occurring only once. This specimen was peripheral blood, taken on day 0 of AZD1222 vaccination. The receptor source for this set is an adult in good health.

This clone was seen only once. The V call is TRBV9, the J call TRBJ2-7, with no clear D. CDR1 and CDR2 (germline): SGDLS, YYNGEE. The CDR3 runs 14 residues. Trimming left V 0 bases short and J 0 bases short, with 7 bases between. Here the CDR3 DNA reads TGTGCCAGCAGCGTAGGAGGACCCTCCTACGAGCAGTACTTC. Translation gives CASSVGGPSYEQYF.

This clone has a handful of counts. The chain employs TRBV10-3 and TRBJ1-1, with 8 bases aligning to TRBD1. Germline V lookup: CDR1 ENHRY, CDR2 SYGVKD. V shed 10 bases, J shed 1 base, and the junction held 11 bases outside the gene matches. The CDR3 contains 15 residues. CDR3 DNA sequence: TGTGCCACAAAAGGCCGAGACAGGGGGAACACTGAAGCTTTCTTT. Its translation is CATKGRDRGNTEAFF.

The chain links TRBV28 to TRBJ2-7, with TRBD1 matching 7 bases. Germline V CDR1 and CDR2: MDHEN, SYDVKM. The V segment lost 2 bases and the J segment 5 bases; nucleotides outside the gene matches: 6. The CDR3 extends over 14 amino acids. The CDR3 reads CASSLKGRGHEQYF. The CDR3 coding sequence is TGTGCCAGCAGTTTAAAGGGAAGGGGGCACGAGCAGTACTTC. The full variable domain, in which reference TRBV28 and TRBJ2-7 provide the parts outside the CDR3, is DVKVTQSSRYLVKRTGEKVFLECVQDMDHENMFWYRQDPGLGLRLIYFSYDVKMKEKGDIPEGYSVSREKKERFSLILESASTNQTSMYLCASSLKGRGHEQYFGPGTRLTVT.

The chain is built from TRBV24-1 and TRBJ2-1, with D perhaps TRBD2 (6 bases). The V end lost 7 bases, the J end lost 0 bases, and 18 bases lay between the germline ends. This CDR3 is built from 17 residues. Looked up from germline, CDR1 is KGHDR and CDR2 is SFDVKD. CDR3 loop: CATRLPGLRSSYNEQFF. The DNA for the CDR3 is TGTGCCACCAGATTACCGGGACTTAGGAGCTCCTACAATGAGCAGTTCTTC.

The rearrangement uses TRBV18 and TRBJ2-7, with TRBD1 matching 8 bases. There are 14 residues in the CDR3. The V gene's germline CDR1 is KGHSH and CDR2 LQKENI. Trimming at V came to 5 bases and at J to 2 bases, leaving 5 bases not matched to a gene. CDR3 residues: CASSSGQVTYEQYF. The DNA of the CDR3 is TGTGCCAGCTCATCGGGACAGGTAACCTACGAGCAGTACTTC. The full variable domain, completed using reference TRBV18 and TRBJ2-7, is NAGVMQNPRHLVRRRGQEARLRCSPMKGHSHVYWYRQLPEEGLKFMVYLQKENIIDESGMPKERFSAEFPKEGPSILRIQQVVRGDSAAYFCASSSGQVTYEQYFGPGTRLTVT.

The V call is TRBV28, the J call TRBJ1-5; possible D gene TRBD1, 6 bases. The CDR3 contains 14 residues. Trimming removed 8 bases from V and 2 bases from J, with 13 bases in between. Germline values: CDR1 MDHEN, CDR2 SYDVKM. In DNA form, the CDR3 reads TGTGCCAGCCACAGGGCGGTCCGCAATCAGCCCCAGCATTTT. As protein: CASHRAVRNQPQHF. The full variable domain, with the rest looked up from reference TRBV28 and TRBJ1-5, is DVKVTQSSRYLVKRTGEKVFLECVQDMDHENMFWYRQDPGLGLRLIYFSYDVKMKEKGDIPEGYSVSREKKERFSLILESASTNQTSMYLCASHRAVRNQPQHFGDGTRLSIL.

The rearrangement uses TRBV2 and TRBJ2-1; 7 bases are a match to TRBD2. Trimming took 10 bases from V and 4 from J; bases not matched to a gene: 7. The CDR3 extends over 13 amino acids. The germline gives CDR1 SNHLY, CDR2 FYNNEI. CDR3 bases: TGTGCCATAGGCGGGGGAGATTACAATGAGCAGTTCTTC. Its protein is CAIGGGDYNEQFF. Full variable domain (rest looked up from reference TRBV2 and TRBJ2-1): EPEVTQTPSHQVTQMGQEVILRCVPISNHLYFYWYRQILGQKVEFLVSFYNNEISEKSEIFDDQFSVERPDGSNFTLKIRSTKLEDSAMYFCAIGGGDYNEQFFGPGTRLTVL.

V gene TRBV10-3 combines with J gene TRBJ2-2; 8 nucleotides match TRBD2. The germline gives CDR1 ENHRY, CDR2 SYGVKD. V lost 6 bases and J lost 1; bases outside the gene matches: 4. This CDR3 is 15 amino acids long. Here the CDR3 DNA reads TGTGCCATCAGACCGGGACTAGAGAACACCGGGGAGCTGTTTTTT. It encodes CAIRPGLENTGELFF.

The CDR3 is CASSLTGTDTQYF. The DNA for the CDR3 is TGTGCCAGCAGCTTAACAGGGACAGATACGCAGTATTTT. The chain joins TRBV7-9 to TRBJ2-3, with D perhaps matching TRBD1 (6 bases). Between the trimmed V and J ends, which lost 2 bases and 3 bases, there was a span of 6 bases. The CDR3 has 13 amino acids. Per germline, CDR1 SEHNR and CDR2 FQNEAQ (reference sequence).

The gene calls are TRBV27 and TRBJ2-7; 10 bases match TRBD2. This CDR3 comprises 17 residues. Germline V gene sequence: CDR1 MNHEY, CDR2 SMNVEV (reference sequence). V shed 3 bases and J 7 bases; nucleotides not matched to a gene: 15. The CDR3 DNA reads TGTGCCAGCAGTTTCTTAACCCCGGGACTAGCGCCTACTGAGCAGTACTTC. Its protein product is CASSFLTPGLAPTEQYF.

The CDR3 sequence: CASSQNPGAFYNEQFF. The CDR3 DNA reads TGCGCCAGCAGCCAAAACCCAGGTGCATTCTACAATGAGCAGTTCTTC. The chain uses TRBV4-1 and TRBJ2-1; D is unresolved. Per germline, CDR1 MGHRA and CDR2 YSYEKL. The CDR3 length is 16 residues. Trimming cost V 2 bases and J 3 bases, with 14 bases left between them.

This clone came up a few times. The rearrangement uses TRBV27 and TRBJ2-7; maybe TRBD2 (6 bases). CDR3 size: 14 residues. Trimming left V 5 bases short and J 5 bases short, with 16 bases between. Germline lookup yields CDR1 MNHEY and CDR2 SMNVEV (reference sequence). The CDR3 loop reads CASSPTRLAHEQYF. DNA for the CDR3: TGTGCCAGCAGTCCCACGCGTCTAGCGCACGAGCAGTACTTC.

The V and J genes are TRBV19 and TRBJ1-6, with D possibly TRBD1 on 6 matching bases. V lost 3 bases, J lost 7 bases, and 10 bases lay in between. CDR1 LNHDA and CDR2 SQIVND come from the germline V gene (reference sequence). The CDR3 totals 14 residues. The CDR3 DNA is TGTGCCAGTAGTATTGGCAGGGGAAATTCACCCCTCCACTTT. Protein sequence: CASSIGRGNSPLHF.

This clone was found once. The chain is built from TRBV12-3 or TRBV12-4 and TRBJ1-1, with D possibly TRBD1 on 5 matching bases. This CDR3 has 13 residues. Here the CDR3 reads CAIKGVYSTEAFF. Here the CDR3 DNA reads TGTGCGATAAAAGGGGTTTACAGCACTGAAGCTTTCTTT.

The rearrangement uses TRBV19 and TRBJ2-5; TRBD1 matches 8 bases. The CDR3 totals 13 residues. Trimming took 8 bases from V and 4 from J; bases not matched to a gene: 6. CDR1 LNHDA and CDR2 SQIVND come from the germline V gene (reference sequence). The CDR3 spells CASSEDRVETQYF. CDR3 in DNA: TGTGCCAGTTCTGAGGACAGGGTAGAGACCCAGTACTTC.

The chain is built from TRBV30 and TRBJ2-4; the match to TRBD2 covers 11 bases. Germline CDR1 reads GTSNPN; CDR2 reads SVGIG (reference sequence). V was pared by 3 bases and J by 4 bases, with 5 bases of the junction left unmatched. The CDR3 is 15 residues long. The CDR3: CAWSGRLAGKNIQYF. The CDR3 DNA is TGTGCCTGGAGCGGGCGACTAGCGGGGAAAAACATTCAGTACTTC.

CDR3 loop: CASSRSGQGASGANVLTF. The CDR3 DNA reads TGTGCCAGCTCACGGAGTGGACAGGGGGCATCTGGGGCCAACGTCCTGACTTTC. The rearrangement uses TRBV18 and TRBJ2-6; TRBD1 agrees at 11 bases. Germline CDR1 reads KGHSH; CDR2 reads LQKENI. This CDR3 region has 18 residues. J lost 1 base, V lost 4 bases, and 6 bases had no gene match.

The chain combines TRBV12-3 or TRBV12-4 with TRBJ2-2; D is unclear. V lost 6 bases and J 1 base, leaving 6 bases between the germline ends. The CDR3 has 13 residues. For the CDR3, the DNA is TGTGCCAGCAGAGACCAGAACACCGGGGAGCTGTTTTTT. Translated, it gives CASRDQNTGELFF.

The chain has TRBV6-5 and TRBJ2-1, with 10 bases identical to TRBD2. The CDR3 length is 15 residues. Germline V CDR1 and CDR2: MNHEY, SVGAGI. V lost 5 bases, J lost 4 bases, and 5 bases stayed unmatched. The CDR3 sequence is CASSILAGAYNEQFF. In DNA form, the CDR3 reads TGTGCCAGCAGTATCCTAGCGGGGGCATACAATGAGCAGTTCTTC.

This clone was found once. The CDR3 loop reads CASSVGPLLGGNTIYF. CDR3 coding DNA: TGTGCCAGCAGCGTGGGCCCGCTGCTGGGTGGAAACACCATATATTTT. The gene calls are TRBV5-5 and TRBJ1-3; D is unresolved. V gave up 4 bases and J gave up 3 bases, with 17 bases separating them. The CDR3 runs to 16 residues. CDR1 is SGHKS and CDR2 is YYEKEE in the germline V gene (reference sequence).

This chain uses TRBV7-9 with TRBJ1-1; unclear D gene. The CDR3 loop spans 14 amino acids. Trimming shortened V by 2 bases and J by 0 bases, and 7 bases separated the two germline ends. From germline, CDR1 is SEHNR and CDR2 FQNEAQ (reference sequence). CDR3 sequence (DNA): TGTGCCAGCAGCTTACCCAATATGAACACTGAAGCTTTCTTT. It specifies CASSLPNMNTEAFF. Full variable domain (rest looked up from reference TRBV7-9 and TRBJ1-1): DTGVSQNPRHKITKRGQNVTFRCDPISEHNRLYWYRQTLGQGPEFLTYFQNEAQLEKSRLLSDRFSAERPKGSFSTLEIQRTEQGDSAMYLCASSLPNMNTEAFFGQGTRLTVV.

The chain carries TRBV5-4 and TRBJ2-3; D gene unclear. Germline V lookup: CDR1 SGHNT, CDR2 YYREEE (reference sequence). Trimming took 4 bases from V and 6 from J, leaving 18 bases between them. CDR3 length: 15 residues. CDR3 DNA sequence: TGTGCCAGCAGCCGCCTCGGTAACTCCGAGGATACGCAGTATTTT. Protein sequence: CASSRLGNSEDTQYF.

This chain's CDR3 is CATSRAGVIGEQFF. The DNA for the CDR3 is TGTGCCACTTCAAGGGCGGGAGTAATCGGTGAGCAGTTCTTC. This chain connects TRBV6-5 to TRBJ2-1; 7 positions match TRBD2. CDR1 is MNHEY, CDR2 SVGAGI, per germline. The V gene end was trimmed by 10 bases and the J gene end by 9 bases; junction bases not matched to a gene: 15. The CDR3 is made up of 14 amino acids.

CDR3 sequence: CASSLGHGEGNTEAFF. CDR3 sequence (DNA): TGTGCCAGCAGCTTAGGCCACGGGGAGGGGAACACTGAAGCTTTCTTT. This chain connects TRBV13 to TRBJ1-1; D is unclear. V dropped 0 bases and J dropped 1 base, with 12 bases sitting between them. Germline CDR1 is PRHDT and CDR2 is FYEKMQ (reference sequence). The CDR3 contains 16 residues. The full variable domain, completed using reference TRBV13 and TRBJ1-1, is AAGVIQSPRHLIKEKRETATLKCYPIPRHDTVYWYQQGPGQDPQFLISFYEKMQSDKGSIPDRFSAQQFSDYHSELNMSSLELGDSALYFCASSLGHGEGNTEAFFGQGTRLTVV.

This clone was observed a single time. J is TRBJ2-2 and V is TRBV5-1, with D unclear. V lost 2 bases to trimming and J lost 7 bases, with 9 bases between them. The CDR3 runs 13 residues. CDR1 and CDR2 (germline): SGHRS, YFSETQ. CDR3 residues: CASSFAGRGELFF. The CDR3 coding sequence is TGCGCCAGCAGCTTCGCAGGCCGCGGGGAGCTGTTTTTT. Filled out from reference TRBV5-1 and TRBJ2-2, the complete variable domain reads KAGVTQTPRYLIKTRGQQVTLSCSPISGHRSVSWYQQTPGQGLQFLFEYFSETQRNKGNFPGRFSGRQFSNSRSEMNVSTLELGDSALYLCASSFAGRGELFFGEGSRLTVL.

The J gene is TRBJ2-3, the V gene TRBV27, with 10 bases that match TRBD1. CDR3 size: 15 residues. Germline values: CDR1 MNHEY, CDR2 SMNVEV (reference sequence). The V and J ends lost 6 bases and 1 base, in that order; junction bases with no gene match: 4. This CDR3 reads CASRRQGAGTDTQYF. For the CDR3, the DNA is TGTGCCAGCAGACGACAGGGGGCCGGCACAGATACGCAGTATTTT.